This TCR beta chain comes out of a study of graft-versus-host responses after intestinal transplantation. Study-level information: Recipients had multivisceral, liver-intestinal, or isolated intestinal transplants. Every recipient had anti-thymocyte globulin induction and three to four years of tacrolimus plus steroids.

The assay was immunoSEQ multiplex PCR, and TCRdb's table has in-frame clones only and misses some. Of about 120,000 clones listed, roughly 91% were seen once; the top ten hold roughly 0.12%. Whole-study findings and limits: Some patients had graft-donor T cell macrochimerism. In their allografts, the ratios of graft-versus-host to host-versus-graft T cell clones were high. GvH clones detected in recipient marrow included some appearing first in ileum or blood.

The CDR3 extends over 15 amino acids. The V segment lost 5 bases and the J segment 1 base; nucleotides outside the gene matches: 4. Germline V gives CDR1 SGHRS, CDR2 YFSETQ. Worth noting for this clone: Its antigen is unidentified.

The genes are TRBV5-1 and TRBJ2-3, with 10 bases matching TRBD2. The sequence came from a human donor who received an intestinal transplant. The specimen was unstimulated CD4+ T cells sorted from spleen or lymph node cells, collected before intestinal transplant. In DNA form, the CDR3 reads TGCGCCAGCAGGGCCGGGACTAGCGGCACAGATACGCAGTATTTT. Amino acids: CASRAGTSGTDTQYF.